These T cell receptor beta chains were read from a single sample in a study of shared clonotypes between healthy human individuals. Only in-frame clones appear in the TCRdb table, and some are missing; sequencing was by immunoSEQ multiplex PCR. The data hold hundreds of thousands of clones, with approximately 74% observed a single time. The sample consisted of memory CD4+ T cells sorted from blood. These TCRs come from a woman in her 30s in good health. Each CDR3 is given with its conserved first and last residue. The D gene is left open where the match is weak. The listing skips clone size in some rows; elsewhere it reads once, few, many or a size class.

v_gene	abundance	d_gene	j_gene	CDR3aa	CDR3nt
TRBV7-2	-	-	TRBJ2-1	CASSRRMSDEQFF	TGTGCCAGCAGCAGGCGGATGAGCGATGAGCAGTTCTTC
TRBV27	-	-	TRBJ1-1	CASSSRPNTEAFF	TGTGCCAGCAGTTCCCGACCGAACACTGAAGCTTTCTTT
TRBV19	-	-	TRBJ2-3	CASSICRYSCTDTQYF	TGTGCCAGTAGTATCTGCCGGTACAGCTGCACAGATACGCAGTATTTT
TRBV7-2	few	-	TRBJ2-1	CASSFSSVYNEQFF	TGTGCCAGCAGCTTTTCCAGCGTTTACAATGAGCAGTTCTTC
TRBV28	-	-	TRBJ2-5	CASSSREEETQYF	TGTGCCAGCAGCTCCAGGGAAGAAGAGACCCAGTACTTC
TRBV4-1	once	-	TRBJ2-2	CASSQIGAHGELFF	TGCGCCAGCAGCCAAATCGGAGCGCACGGGGAGCTGTTTTTT
TRBV7-6	-	TRBD2	TRBJ2-2	CASSLASGVNTGELFF	TGTGCCAGCAGCTTAGCTAGCGGGGTGAACACCGGGGAGCTGTTTTTT
TRBV28	-	-	TRBJ2-7	CASTSRGGRGGYEQYF	TGTGCCAGCACCTCAAGGGGCGGCAGGGGTGGTTACGAGCAGTACTTC
TRBV6-1	-	TRBD1	TRBJ1-4	CATLGDRAEKLFF	TGTGCCACCTTAGGGGACAGGGCTGAAAAACTGTTTTTT
TRBV25-1	-	-	TRBJ2-7	CASSELGSSENYEQYF	TGTGCCAGCAGTGAACTCGGGTCTAGCGAGAACTACGAGCAGTACTTC
TRBV7-3	-	-	TRBJ2-7	CASSLQRDSYEQYF	TGTGCCAGCAGCTTACAAAGGGACTCCTACGAGCAGTACTTC
TRBV5-5	-	TRBD1	TRBJ2-7	CASRQPGQGAYEQYF	TGTGCCAGCAGACAACCGGGACAGGGGGCCTACGAGCAGTACTTC
TRBV11-2	-	-	TRBJ1-2	CASSSRPTSPGHRGYTF	TGTGCCAGCAGCTCCCGCCCGACCTCACCGGGACATCGAGGCTACACCTTC
TRBV7-2	few	TRBD1	TRBJ2-1	CASSQDRGDYNEQFF	TGTGCCAGCAGCCAAGACAGGGGGGACTACAATGAGCAGTTCTTC
TRBV20-1	-	TRBD2	TRBJ2-5	CRILAGETQYF	TGCAGGATTCTAGCGGGAGAGACCCAGTACTTC
TRBV28	-	TRBD2	TRBJ2-2	CASSPRLAGRELFF	TGTGCCAGCAGCCCCAGACTAGCGGGACGGGAGCTGTTTTTT
TRBV28	-	TRBD1	TRBJ2-2	CASTFGDRGGGGELFF	TGTGCCAGCACCTTCGGGGACAGGGGAGGAGGCGGGGAGCTGTTTTTT
TRBV9	-	TRBD1	TRBJ2-2	CASSPHPGQGVLTGELFF	TGTGCCAGCAGCCCTCACCCGGGACAGGGTGTTCTCACCGGGGAGCTGTTTTTT
TRBV18	-	TRBD1	TRBJ2-7	CASSPQGAGEQYF	TGTGCCAGCTCACCACAGGGGGCGGGCGAGCAGTACTTC
TRBV6-1	-	-	TRBJ2-7	CASNGHIPYEQYF	TGTGCCAGCAACGGACACATCCCCTACGAGCAGTACTTC
TRBV7-2	-	TRBD2	TRBJ2-2	CASSSPGLAVTGELFF	TGTGCCAGCAGTAGCCCGGGACTAGCGGTCACCGGGGAGCTGTTTTTT
TRBV27	-	TRBD1	TRBJ1-6	CASSLALDRVSPLHF	TGTGCCAGCAGTTTAGCCCTGGACAGGGTCTCACCCCTCCACTTT
TRBV5-4	few	TRBD1	TRBJ2-1	CASSSTGRTWNEQFF	TGTGCCAGCAGCTCGACAGGGCGAACTTGGAATGAGCAGTTCTTC
TRBV6-6	once	-	TRBJ1-1	CASSSLPGQKNTEAFF	TGTGCCAGCAGTTCCCTCCCCGGACAGAAGAACACTGAAGCTTTCTTT
TRBV30	-	-	TRBJ1-5	CAWSPSGGGQPQHF	TGTGCCTGGAGTCCTAGTGGAGGGGGTCAGCCCCAGCATTTT
TRBV19	-	TRBD1	TRBJ2-5	CASSKGAQTQYF	TGTGCCAGTAGTAAGGGGGCGCAGACCCAGTACTTC
TRBV28	few	-	TRBJ1-1	CASRGFEAFF	TGTGCCAGCAGGGGGTTTGAAGCTTTCTTT
TRBV30	-	-	TRBJ2-7	CAWMSGTCDYEQYF	TGTGCCTGGATGTCCGGAACATGTGACTACGAGCAGTACTTC
TRBV6-7	few	TRBD1	TRBJ1-5	CASSSRQGGDQPQHF	TGTGCCAGCAGTTCCCGACAGGGGGGAGATCAGCCCCAGCATTTT
TRBV6-1	-	TRBD2	TRBJ2-2	CASSAQLAGNTGELFF	TGTGCCAGCAGTGCCCAACTAGCGGGCAACACCGGGGAGCTGTTTTTT
TRBV5-1	few	-	TRBJ2-7	CASSLVLNSYEQYF	TGCGCCAGCAGCTTGGTACTTAACTCCTACGAGCAGTACTTC
TRBV7-9	-	TRBD2	TRBJ2-2	CASSPGLADFSGELFF	TGTGCCAGCAGTCCGGGACTAGCGGACTTCTCCGGGGAGCTGTTTTTT
TRBV7-3	-	-	TRBJ1-2	CASSSTPREGINYGYTF	TGTGCCAGCAGCTCAACCCCACGGGAGGGAATAAACTATGGCTACACCTTC
TRBV6-5	few	-	TRBJ1-1	CASSYSGLDTEAFF	TGTGCCAGCAGTTACTCCGGACTGGACACTGAAGCTTTCTTT
TRBV10-1	-	TRBD2	TRBJ2-7	CASAPRQGGEQYF	TGCGCCAGCGCCCCACGGCAGGGAGGGGAGCAGTACTTC
TRBV4-1	-	-	TRBJ2-2	CASSQRTVNTGELFF	TGCGCCAGCAGCCAACGGACAGTGAACACCGGGGAGCTGTTTTTT
TRBV5-6	-	-	TRBJ2-7	CASSSTYEQYF	TGTGCCAGCAGCTCAACCTACGAGCAGTACTTC